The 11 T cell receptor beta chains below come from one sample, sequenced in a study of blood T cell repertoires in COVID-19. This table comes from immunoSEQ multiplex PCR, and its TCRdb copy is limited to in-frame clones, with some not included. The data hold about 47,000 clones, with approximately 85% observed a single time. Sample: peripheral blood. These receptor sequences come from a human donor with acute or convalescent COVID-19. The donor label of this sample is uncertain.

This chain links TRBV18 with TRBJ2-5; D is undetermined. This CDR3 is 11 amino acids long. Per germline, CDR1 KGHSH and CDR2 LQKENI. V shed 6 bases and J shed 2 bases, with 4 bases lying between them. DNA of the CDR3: TGTGCCAGCTCCCAACAAGAGACCCAGTACTTC. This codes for CASSQQETQYF.

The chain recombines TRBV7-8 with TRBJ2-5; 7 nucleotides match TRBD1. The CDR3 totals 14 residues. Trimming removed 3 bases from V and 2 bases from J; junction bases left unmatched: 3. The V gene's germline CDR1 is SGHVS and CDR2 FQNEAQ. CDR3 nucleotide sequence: TGTGCCAGCAGCTTTAACAGGGGACAAGAGACCCAGTACTTC. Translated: CASSFNRGQETQYF.

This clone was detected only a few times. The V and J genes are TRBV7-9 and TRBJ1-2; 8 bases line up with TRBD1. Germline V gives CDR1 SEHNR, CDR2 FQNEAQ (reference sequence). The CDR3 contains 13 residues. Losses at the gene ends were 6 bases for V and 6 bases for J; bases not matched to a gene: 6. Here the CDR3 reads CASRHTQGDGYTF. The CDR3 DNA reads TGTGCCAGCAGACACACACAGGGGGATGGCTACACCTTC.

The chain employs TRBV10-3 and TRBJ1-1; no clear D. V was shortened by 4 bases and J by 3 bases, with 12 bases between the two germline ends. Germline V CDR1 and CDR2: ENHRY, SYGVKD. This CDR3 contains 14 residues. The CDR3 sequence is CAISGQASDTEAFF. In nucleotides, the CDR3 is TGTGCCATCAGTGGGCAGGCGTCAGACACTGAAGCTTTCTTT.

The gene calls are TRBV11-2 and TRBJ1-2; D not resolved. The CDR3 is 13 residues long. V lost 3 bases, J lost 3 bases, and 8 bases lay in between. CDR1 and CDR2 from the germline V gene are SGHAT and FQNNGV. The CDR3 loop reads CASSFQEDYGYTF. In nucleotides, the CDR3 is TGTGCCAGCAGCTTTCAGGAGGACTATGGCTACACCTTC.

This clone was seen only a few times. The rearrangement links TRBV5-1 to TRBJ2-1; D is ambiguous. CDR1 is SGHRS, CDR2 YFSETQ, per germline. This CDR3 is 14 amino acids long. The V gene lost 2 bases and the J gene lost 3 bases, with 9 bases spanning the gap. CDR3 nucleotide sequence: TGCGCCAGCAGCTTTGCGGTCAGCTACAATGAGCAGTTCTTC. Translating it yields CASSFAVSYNEQFF.

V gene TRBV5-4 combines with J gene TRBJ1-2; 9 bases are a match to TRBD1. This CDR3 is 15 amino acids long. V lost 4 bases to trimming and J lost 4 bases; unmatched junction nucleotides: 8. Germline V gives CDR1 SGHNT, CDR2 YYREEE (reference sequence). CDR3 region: CASSTNRGQGYGYTF. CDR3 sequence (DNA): TGTGCCAGCAGCACTAACAGGGGGCAGGGCTATGGCTACACCTTC.

This CDR3 reads CASSLGGLSYNEQFF. For the CDR3, the DNA is TGTGCCAGCAGTTTGGGGGGGCTCTCCTACAATGAGCAGTTCTTC. The chain employs TRBV27 and TRBJ2-1; maybe TRBD2 (7 bases). The CDR3 has 15 amino acids. Looked up from germline, CDR1 is MNHEY and CDR2 is SMNVEV (reference sequence). The V end lost 3 bases, the J end lost 0 bases, and 9 bases lay between the germline ends.

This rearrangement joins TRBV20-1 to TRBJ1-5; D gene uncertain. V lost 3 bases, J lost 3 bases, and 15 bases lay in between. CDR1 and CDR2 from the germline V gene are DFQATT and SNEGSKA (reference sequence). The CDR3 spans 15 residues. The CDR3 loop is CSASTIEGPNQPQHF. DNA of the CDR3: TGCAGTGCTAGTACGATAGAGGGTCCCAATCAGCCCCAGCATTTT.

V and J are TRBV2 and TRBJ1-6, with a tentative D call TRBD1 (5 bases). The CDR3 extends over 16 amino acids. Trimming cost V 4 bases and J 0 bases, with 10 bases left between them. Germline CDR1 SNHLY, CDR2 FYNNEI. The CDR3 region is CASSAGGSSYNSPLHF. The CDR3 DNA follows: TGTGCCAGCAGTGCGGGGGGGAGCTCCTATAATTCACCCCTCCACTTT. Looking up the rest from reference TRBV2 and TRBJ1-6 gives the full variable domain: EPEVTQTPSHQVTQMGQEVILRCVPISNHLYFYWYRQILGQKVEFLVSFYNNEISEKSEIFDDQFSVERPDGSNFTLKIRSTKLEDSAMYFCASSAGGSSYNSPLHFGNGTRLTVT.

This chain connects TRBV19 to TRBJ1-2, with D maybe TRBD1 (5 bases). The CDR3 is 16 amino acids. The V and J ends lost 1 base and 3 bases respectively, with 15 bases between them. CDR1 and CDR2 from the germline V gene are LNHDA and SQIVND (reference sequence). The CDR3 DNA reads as TGTGCCAGTAGTATAGCCGGCGGGGGAAGAGACTATGGCTACACCTTC. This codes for CASSIAGGGRDYGYTF. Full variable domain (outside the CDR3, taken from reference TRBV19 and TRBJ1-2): DGGITQSPKYLFRKEGQNVTLSCEQNLNHDAMYWYRQDPGQGLRLIYYSQIVNDFQKGDIAEGYSVSREKKESFPLTVTSAQKNPTAFYLCASSIAGGGRDYGYTFGSGTRLTVV.